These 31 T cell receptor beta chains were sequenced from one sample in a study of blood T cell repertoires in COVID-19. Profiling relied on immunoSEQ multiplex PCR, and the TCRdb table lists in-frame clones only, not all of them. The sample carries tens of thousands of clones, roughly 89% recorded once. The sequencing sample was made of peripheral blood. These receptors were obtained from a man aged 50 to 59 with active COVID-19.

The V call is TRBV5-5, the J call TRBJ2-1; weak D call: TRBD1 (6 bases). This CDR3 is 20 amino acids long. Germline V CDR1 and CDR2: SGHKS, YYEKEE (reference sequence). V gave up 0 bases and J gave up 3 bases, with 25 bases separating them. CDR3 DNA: TGTGCCAGCAGCTTGGGGCCTCGGGACACGCTCTCCTCAATCTACAATGAGCAGTTCTTC. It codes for CASSLGPRDTLSSIYNEQFF.

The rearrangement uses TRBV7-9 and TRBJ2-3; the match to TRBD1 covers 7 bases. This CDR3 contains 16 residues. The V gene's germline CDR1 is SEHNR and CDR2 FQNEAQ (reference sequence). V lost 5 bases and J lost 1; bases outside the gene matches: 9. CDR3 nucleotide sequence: TGTGCCAGCAGCGTCAACAGGGGATTCGGCACAGATACGCAGTATTTT. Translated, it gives CASSVNRGFGTDTQYF.

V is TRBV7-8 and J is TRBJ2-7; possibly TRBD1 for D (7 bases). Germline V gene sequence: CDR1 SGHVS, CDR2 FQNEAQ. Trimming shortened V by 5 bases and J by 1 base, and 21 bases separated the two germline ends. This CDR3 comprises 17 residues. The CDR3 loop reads CASSRRTGGPFSYEQYF. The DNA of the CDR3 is TGTGCCAGCAGCCGCCGGACAGGAGGGCCCTTTTCCTACGAGCAGTACTTC.

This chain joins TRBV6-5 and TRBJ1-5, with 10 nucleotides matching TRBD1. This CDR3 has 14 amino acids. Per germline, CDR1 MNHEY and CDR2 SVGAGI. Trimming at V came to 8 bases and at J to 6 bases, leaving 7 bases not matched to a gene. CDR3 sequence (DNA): TGTGCCAGCGCCGACAGGGGGCTAAGTCAGCCCCAGCATTTT. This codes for CASADRGLSQPQHF.

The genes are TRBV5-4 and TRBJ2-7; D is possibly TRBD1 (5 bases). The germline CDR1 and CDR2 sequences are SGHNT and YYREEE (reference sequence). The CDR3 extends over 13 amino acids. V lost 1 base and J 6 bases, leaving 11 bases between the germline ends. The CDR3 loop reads CASSLYQGVEQYF. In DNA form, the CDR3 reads TGTGCCAGCAGCTTGTACCAGGGCGTCGAGCAGTACTTC.

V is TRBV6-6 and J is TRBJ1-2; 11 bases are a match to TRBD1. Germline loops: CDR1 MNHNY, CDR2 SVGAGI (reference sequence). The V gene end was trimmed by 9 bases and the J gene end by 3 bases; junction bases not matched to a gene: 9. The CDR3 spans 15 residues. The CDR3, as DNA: TGTGCCAGTCAGGGCGGACAGGGGGCGGACTATGGCTACACCTTC. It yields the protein CASQGGQGADYGYTF.

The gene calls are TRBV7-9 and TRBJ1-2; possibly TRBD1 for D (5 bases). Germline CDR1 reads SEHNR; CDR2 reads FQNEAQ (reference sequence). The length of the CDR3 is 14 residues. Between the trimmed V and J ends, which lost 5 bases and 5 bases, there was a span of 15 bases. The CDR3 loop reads CASSHTGDPYGYTF. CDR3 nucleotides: TGTGCCAGCAGCCACACGGGGGACCCTTATGGCTACACCTTC. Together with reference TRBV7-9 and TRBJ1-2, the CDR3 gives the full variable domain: DTGVSQNPRHKITKRGQNVTFRCDPISEHNRLYWYRQTLGQGPEFLTYFQNEAQLEKSRLLSDRFSAERPKGSFSTLEIQRTEQGDSAMYLCASSHTGDPYGYTFGSGTRLTVV.

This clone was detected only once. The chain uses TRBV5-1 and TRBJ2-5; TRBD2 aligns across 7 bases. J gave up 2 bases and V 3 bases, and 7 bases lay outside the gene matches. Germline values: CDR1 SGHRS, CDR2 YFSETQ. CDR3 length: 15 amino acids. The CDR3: CASSWWLAEQETQYF. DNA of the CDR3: TGCGCCAGCAGCTGGTGGCTAGCGGAGCAAGAGACCCAGTACTTC.

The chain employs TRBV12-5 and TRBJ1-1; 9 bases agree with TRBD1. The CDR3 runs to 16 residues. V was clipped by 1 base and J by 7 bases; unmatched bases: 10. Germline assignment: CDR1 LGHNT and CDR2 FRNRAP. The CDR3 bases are TGTGCTAGTGGTTTGGAGCCGGGACAGGGTTTTATTGAAGCTTTCTTT. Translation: CASGLEPGQGFIEAFF.

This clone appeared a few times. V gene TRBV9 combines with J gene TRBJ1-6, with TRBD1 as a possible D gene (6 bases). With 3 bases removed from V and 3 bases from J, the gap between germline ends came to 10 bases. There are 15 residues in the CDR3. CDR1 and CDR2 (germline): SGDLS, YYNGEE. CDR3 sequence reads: CASSDRTDYNSPLHF. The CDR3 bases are TGTGCCAGCAGCGACAGGACAGACTATAATTCACCCCTCCACTTT.

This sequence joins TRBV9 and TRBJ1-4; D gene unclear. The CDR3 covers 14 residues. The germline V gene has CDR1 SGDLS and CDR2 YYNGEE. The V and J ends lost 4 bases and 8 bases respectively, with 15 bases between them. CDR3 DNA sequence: TGTGCCAGCAGCCCTTGGCGGGGTGGCGAAAAACTGTTTTTT. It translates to CASSPWRGGEKLFF.

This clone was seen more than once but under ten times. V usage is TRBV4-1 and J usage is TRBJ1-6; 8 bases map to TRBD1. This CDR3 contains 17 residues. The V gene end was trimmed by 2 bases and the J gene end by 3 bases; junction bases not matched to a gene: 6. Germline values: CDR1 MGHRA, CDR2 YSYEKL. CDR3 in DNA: TGCGCCAGCAGCCAACCCCGGACAGGGAGCTATAATTCACCCCTCCACTTT. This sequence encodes CASSQPRTGSYNSPLHF.

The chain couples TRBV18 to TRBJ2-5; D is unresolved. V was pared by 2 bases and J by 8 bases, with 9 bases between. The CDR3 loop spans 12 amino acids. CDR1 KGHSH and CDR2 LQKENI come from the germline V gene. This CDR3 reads CASSPDILTQYF. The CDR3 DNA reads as TGTGCCAGCTCACCAGACATCCTTACCCAGTACTTC.

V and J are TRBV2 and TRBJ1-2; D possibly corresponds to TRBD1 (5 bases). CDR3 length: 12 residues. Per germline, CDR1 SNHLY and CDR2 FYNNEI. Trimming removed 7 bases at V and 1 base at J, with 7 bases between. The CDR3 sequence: CASTGDNYGYTF. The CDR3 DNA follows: TGTGCCAGCACGGGGGATAACTATGGCTACACCTTC.

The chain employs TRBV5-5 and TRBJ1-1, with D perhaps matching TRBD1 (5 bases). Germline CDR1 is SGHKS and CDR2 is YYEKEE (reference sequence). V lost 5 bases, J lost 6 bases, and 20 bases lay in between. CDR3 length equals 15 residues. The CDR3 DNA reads TGTGCCAGCAGAGGAAGGGGCGCGGTTCAGTCTGAAGCTTTCTTT. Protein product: CASRGRGAVQSEAFF.

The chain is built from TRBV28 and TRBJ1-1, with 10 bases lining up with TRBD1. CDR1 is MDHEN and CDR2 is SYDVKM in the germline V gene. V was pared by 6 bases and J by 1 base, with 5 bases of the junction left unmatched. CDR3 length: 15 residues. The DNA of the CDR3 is TGTGCCAGCAGGACAGGGGGCGCGGAGAACACTGAAGCTTTCTTT. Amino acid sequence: CASRTGGAENTEAFF.

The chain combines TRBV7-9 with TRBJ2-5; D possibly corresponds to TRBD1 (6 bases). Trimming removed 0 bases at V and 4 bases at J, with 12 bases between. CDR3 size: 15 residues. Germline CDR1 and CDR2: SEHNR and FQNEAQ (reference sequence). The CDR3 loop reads CASSLALRGSETQYF. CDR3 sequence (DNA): TGTGCCAGCAGCTTAGCGCTTAGGGGGTCAGAGACCCAGTACTTC.

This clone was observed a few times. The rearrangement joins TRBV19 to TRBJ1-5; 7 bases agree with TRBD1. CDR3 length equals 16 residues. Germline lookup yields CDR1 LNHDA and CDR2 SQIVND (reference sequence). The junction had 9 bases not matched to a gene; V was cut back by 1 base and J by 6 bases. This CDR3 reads CASSIGLQGISQPQHF. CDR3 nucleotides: TGTGCCAGTAGTATAGGGCTACAGGGGATTAGTCAGCCCCAGCATTTT.

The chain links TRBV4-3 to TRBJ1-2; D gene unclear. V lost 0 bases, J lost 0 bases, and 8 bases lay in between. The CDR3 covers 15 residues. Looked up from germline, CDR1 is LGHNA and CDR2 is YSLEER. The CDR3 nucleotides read TGCGCCAGCAGCCAAGAATCAACAGCTAACTATGGCTACACCTTC. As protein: CASSQESTANYGYTF.

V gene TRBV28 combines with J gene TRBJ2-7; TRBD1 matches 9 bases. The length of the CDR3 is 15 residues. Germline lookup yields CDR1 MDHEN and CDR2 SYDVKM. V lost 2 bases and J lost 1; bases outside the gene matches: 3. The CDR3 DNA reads TGTGCCAGCAGTTTAATGGGACAGGGTTCCTACGAGCAGTACTTC. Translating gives CASSLMGQGSYEQYF. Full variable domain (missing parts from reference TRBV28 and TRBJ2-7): DVKVTQSSRYLVKRTGEKVFLECVQDMDHENMFWYRQDPGLGLRLIYFSYDVKMKEKGDIPEGYSVSREKKERFSLILESASTNQTSMYLCASSLMGQGSYEQYFGPGTRLTVT.

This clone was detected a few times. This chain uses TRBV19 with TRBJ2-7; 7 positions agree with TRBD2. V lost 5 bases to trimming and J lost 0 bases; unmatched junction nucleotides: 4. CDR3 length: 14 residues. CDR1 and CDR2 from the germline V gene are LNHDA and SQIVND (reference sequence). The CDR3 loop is CASSPSSGSYEQYF. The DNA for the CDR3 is TGTGCCAGTAGTCCGTCTAGCGGCTCCTACGAGCAGTACTTC.

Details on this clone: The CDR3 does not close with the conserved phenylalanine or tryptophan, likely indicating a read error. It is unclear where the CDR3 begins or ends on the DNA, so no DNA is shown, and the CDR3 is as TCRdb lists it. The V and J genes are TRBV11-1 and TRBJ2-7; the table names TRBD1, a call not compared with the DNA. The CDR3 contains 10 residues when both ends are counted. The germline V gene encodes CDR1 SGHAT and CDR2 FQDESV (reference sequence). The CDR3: CADEPGKGEL.

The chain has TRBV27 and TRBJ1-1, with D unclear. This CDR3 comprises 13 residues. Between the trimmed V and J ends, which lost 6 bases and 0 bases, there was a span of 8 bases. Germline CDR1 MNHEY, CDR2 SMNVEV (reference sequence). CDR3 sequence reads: CASSANLNTEAFF. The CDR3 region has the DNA TGTGCCAGCAGCGCAAACTTGAACACTGAAGCTTTCTTT.

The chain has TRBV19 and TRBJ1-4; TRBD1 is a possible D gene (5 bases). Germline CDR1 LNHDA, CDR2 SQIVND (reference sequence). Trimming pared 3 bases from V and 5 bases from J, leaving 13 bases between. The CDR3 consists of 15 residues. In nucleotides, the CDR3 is TGTGCCAGTAGTATCAGGGAGGTTCGGAATGAAAAACTGTTTTTT. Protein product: CASSIREVRNEKLFF. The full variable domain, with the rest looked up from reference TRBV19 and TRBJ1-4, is DGGITQSPKYLFRKEGQNVTLSCEQNLNHDAMYWYRQDPGQGLRLIYYSQIVNDFQKGDIAEGYSVSREKKESFPLTVTSAQKNPTAFYLCASSIREVRNEKLFFGSGTQLSVL.

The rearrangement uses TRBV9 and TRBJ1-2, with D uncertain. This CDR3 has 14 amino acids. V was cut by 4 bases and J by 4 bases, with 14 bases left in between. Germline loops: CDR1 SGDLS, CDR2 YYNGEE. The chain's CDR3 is CASSPSRSGYGYTF. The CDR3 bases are TGTGCCAGCAGCCCGAGTCGGTCCGGCTATGGCTACACCTTC. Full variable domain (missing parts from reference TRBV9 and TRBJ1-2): DSGVTQTPKHLITATGQRVTLRCSPRSGDLSVYWYQQSLDQGLQFLIQYYNGEERAKGNILERFSAQQFPDLHSELNLSSLELGDSALYFCASSPSRSGYGYTFGSGTRLTVV.

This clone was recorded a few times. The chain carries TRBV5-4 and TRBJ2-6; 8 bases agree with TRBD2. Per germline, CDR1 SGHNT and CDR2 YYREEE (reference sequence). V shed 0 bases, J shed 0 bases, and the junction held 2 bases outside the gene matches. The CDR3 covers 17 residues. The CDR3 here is CASSLGLARSGANVLTF. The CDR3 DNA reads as TGTGCCAGCAGCTTGGGACTAGCGCGCTCTGGGGCCAACGTCCTGACTTTC.

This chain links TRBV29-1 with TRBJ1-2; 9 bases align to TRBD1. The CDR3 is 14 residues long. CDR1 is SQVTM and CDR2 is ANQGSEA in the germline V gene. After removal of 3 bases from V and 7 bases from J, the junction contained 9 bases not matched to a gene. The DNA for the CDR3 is TGCAGCGTTGATGTGGAACAGGGGGCGCTTGGCTACACCTTC. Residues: CSVDVEQGALGYTF. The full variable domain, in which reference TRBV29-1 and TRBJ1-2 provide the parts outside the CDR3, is SAVISQKPSRDICQRGTSLTIQCQVDSQVTMMFWYRQQPGQSLTLIATANQGSEATYESGFVIDKFPISRPNLTFSTLTVSNMSPEDSSIYLCSVDVEQGALGYTFGSGTRLTVV.

CDR3 sequence: CASSREAPVEQYF. CDR3 DNA: TGTGCCAGCTCGCGGGAGGCTCCAGTCGAGCAGTACTTC. This chain joins TRBV18 and TRBJ2-7, with 8 bases identical to TRBD2. Germline lookup yields CDR1 KGHSH and CDR2 LQKENI. V lost 6 bases, J lost 6 bases, and 7 bases stayed unmatched. The CDR3 has 13 amino acids. Looking up the rest from reference TRBV18 and TRBJ2-7 gives the full variable domain: NAGVMQNPRHLVRRRGQEARLRCSPMKGHSHVYWYRQLPEEGLKFMVYLQKENIIDESGMPKERFSAEFPKEGPSILRIQQVVRGDSAAYFCASSREAPVEQYFGPGTRLTVT.

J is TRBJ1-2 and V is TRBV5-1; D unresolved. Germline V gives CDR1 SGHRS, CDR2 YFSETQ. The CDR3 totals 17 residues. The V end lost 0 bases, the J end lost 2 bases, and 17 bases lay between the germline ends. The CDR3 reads CASSLEGGKKRNYGYTF. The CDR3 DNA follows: TGCGCCAGCAGCTTGGAGGGAGGCAAAAAGAGGAACTATGGCTACACCTTC. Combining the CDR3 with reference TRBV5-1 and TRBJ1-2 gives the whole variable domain KAGVTQTPRYLIKTRGQQVTLSCSPISGHRSVSWYQQTPGQGLQFLFEYFSETQRNKGNFPGRFSGRQFSNSRSEMNVSTLELGDSALYLCASSLEGGKKRNYGYTFGSGTRLTVV.

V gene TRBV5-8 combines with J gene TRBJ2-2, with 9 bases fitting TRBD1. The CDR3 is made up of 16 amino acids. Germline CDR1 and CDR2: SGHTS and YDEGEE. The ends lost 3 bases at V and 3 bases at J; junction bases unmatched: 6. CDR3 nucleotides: TGTGCCAGCAGCTCGGGACAGGGAACGTACACCGGGGAGCTGTTTTTT. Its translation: CASSSGQGTYTGELFF.

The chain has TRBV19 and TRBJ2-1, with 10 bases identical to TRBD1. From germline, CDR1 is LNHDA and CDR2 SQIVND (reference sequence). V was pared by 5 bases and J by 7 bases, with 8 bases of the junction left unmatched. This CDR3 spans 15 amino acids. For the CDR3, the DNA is TGTGCCAGTAGTTGGGACAGGGGACAAATTAATGAGCAGTTCTTC. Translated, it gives CASSWDRGQINEQFF.